The 13 T cell receptor beta chains below come from one sample, sequenced in a study of beta chain features in type 1 diabetes. Whole-study findings and limits: Type 1 diabetes patients showed a moderate but significant shortening of TCRB CDR3s in all four CD4+ subsets.

Of the isolated RNA, all was reverse transcribed, and so the sequenced material was expressed TCRB transcripts. Generated by immunoSEQ multiplex PCR, the TCRdb table keeps only in-frame clones and is missing some. The data show roughly 280,000 clones, around 25% seen once. These TCRs' antigens remain unknown. Source material: naive CD4+ T cells from blood. All receptors come from a woman in her thirties with type 1 diabetes.

This clone was counted only a few times. The chain links TRBV6-1 to TRBJ2-1; TRBD2 agrees at 11 bases. The V gene end was trimmed by 6 bases and the J gene end by 3 bases; junction bases not matched to a gene: 4. This CDR3 has 15 residues. CDR1 and CDR2 (germline): MNHNS, SASEGT. DNA for the CDR3: TGTGCCAGCAGCCTGACTAGCGGGGTCTACAATGAGCAGTTCTTC. Translating it yields CASSLTSGVYNEQFF.

The chain combines TRBV6-5 with TRBJ2-7; 10 bases are shared with TRBD2. The germline gives CDR1 MNHEY, CDR2 SVGAGI. The V gene end was trimmed by 6 bases and the J gene end by 5 bases; junction bases not matched to a gene: 10. This CDR3 contains 15 residues. CDR3 bases: TGTGCCAGCAGGGGACTAGCGAGTAAAAGGGACGAGCAGTACTTC. As protein: CASRGLASKRDEQYF.

The chain has TRBV5-1 and TRBJ1-4; tentatively, D is TRBD1 (6 bases). The V gene lost 4 bases and the J gene lost 8 bases, with 12 bases spanning the gap. The CDR3 has 13 residues. The germline CDR1 and CDR2 sequences are SGHRS and YFSETQ. CDR3 nucleotides: TGCGCCAGCAGCGAAAACGACAGGGAAAAACTGTTTTTT. Translation gives CASSENDREKLFF.

This clone was seen a few times. This chain uses TRBV7-9 with TRBJ2-1, with D uncertain. Per the germline V gene, CDR1 is SEHNR and CDR2 is FQNEAQ (reference sequence). V shed 11 bases and J shed 5 bases, with 13 bases lying between them. This CDR3 contains 12 residues. CDR3 nucleotide sequence: TGTGCCCTCTCCTACAGTGACAATGAGCAGTTCTTC. Its protein product is CALSYSDNEQFF.

This clone appeared a few times. The chain employs TRBV18 and TRBJ2-7; 7 nucleotides match TRBD1. V shed 4 bases and J 3 bases; nucleotides not matched to a gene: 3. The CDR3 spans 13 residues. Germline V lookup: CDR1 KGHSH, CDR2 LQKENI. CDR3 amino acids: CASSLGDSYEQYF. CDR3 DNA: TGTGCCAGCTCACTCGGGGACAGCTACGAGCAGTACTTC.

This clone was seen only a few times. The chain links TRBV19 to TRBJ2-7, with TRBD1 matching 8 bases. The CDR3 runs 14 residues. Germline V gene lookup returns CDR1 LNHDA and CDR2 SQIVND (reference sequence). Unmatched junction bases numbered 7, after V lost 7 bases and J lost 2 bases. This CDR3 reads CASMGTGSTYEQYF. The CDR3 nucleotides read TGTGCCAGTATGGGGACAGGAAGTACCTACGAGCAGTACTTC. Full variable domain (outside the CDR3, taken from reference TRBV19 and TRBJ2-7): DGGITQSPKYLFRKEGQNVTLSCEQNLNHDAMYWYRQDPGQGLRLIYYSQIVNDFQKGDIAEGYSVSREKKESFPLTVTSAQKNPTAFYLCASMGTGSTYEQYFGPGTRLTVT.

This clone was observed a handful of times. This sequence joins TRBV5-1 and TRBJ2-2; 9 nucleotides align to TRBD1. The V and J ends lost 0 bases and 5 bases, in that order; junction bases with no gene match: 5. In germline, CDR1 is SGHRS, CDR2 YFSETQ. This CDR3 contains 16 residues. The DNA of the CDR3 is TGCGCCAGCAGCTTGGGACAGGGGGTTTGGACCGGGGAGCTGTTTTTT. Translated: CASSLGQGVWTGELFF.

This clone turned up a few times. The chain is built from TRBV29-1 and TRBJ2-7; no reliable D call. V was trimmed by 6 bases and J by 3 bases, leaving 18 bases between them. Germline V gene sequence: CDR1 SQVTM, CDR2 ANQGSEA. The CDR3 spans 14 residues. Here the CDR3 DNA reads TGCAGCGTCCTTGTCGGAACAGAAGGCTACGAGCAGTACTTC. It yields the protein CSVLVGTEGYEQYF.

This clone turned up a few times. The CDR3, as DNA: TGTGCCAGCAGCTGGGGACAGGGCGGCGGGAGCACCGGGGAGCTGTTTTTT. Encoded protein: CASSWGQGGGSTGELFF. The V gene is TRBV7-8, the J gene TRBJ2-2, with 9 bases that match TRBD1. With 4 bases clipped from V and 4 bases from J, the junction kept 10 bases outside the gene matches. The length of the CDR3 is 17 residues. CDR1 is SGHVS, CDR2 FQNEAQ, per germline.

The chain joins TRBV30 to TRBJ1-4; D is unclear. The V gene lost 3 bases and the J gene lost 5 bases, with 16 bases spanning the gap. CDR3 length: 15 residues. CDR1 and CDR2 from the germline V gene are GTSNPN and SVGIG (reference sequence). CDR3 residues: CAWSAGSSRNEKLFF. The CDR3 DNA follows: TGTGCCTGGAGCGCCGGGTCCTCACGGAATGAAAAACTGTTTTTT.

The chain couples TRBV19 to TRBJ2-5; TRBD1 matches at 7 bases. Germline V CDR1 and CDR2: LNHDA, SQIVND (reference sequence). The length of the CDR3 is 13 residues. The V gene end was trimmed by 3 bases and the J gene end by 7 bases; junction bases not matched to a gene: 5. Here the CDR3 reads CASSIDRAGTQYF. DNA for the CDR3: TGTGCCAGTAGTATCGACAGGGCGGGGACCCAGTACTTC.

The V call is TRBV7-9, the J call TRBJ2-2; no firm D call. V lost 4 bases, J lost 3 bases, and 9 bases lay in between. Germline V gene data show CDR1 as SEHNR and CDR2 as FQNEAQ (reference sequence). The CDR3 length is 14 residues. CDR3 in amino acids: CASSSLVDTGELFF. In DNA form, the CDR3 reads TGTGCCAGCAGCTCATTAGTGGACACCGGGGAGCTGTTTTTT.

This chain's CDR3 is CASSLIQRGNNEQFF. The CDR3 DNA reads TGTGCCAGCAGCTTGATCCAGCGGGGGAACAATGAGCAGTTCTTC. This rearrangement joins TRBV5-4 to TRBJ2-1, with 8 bases lining up with TRBD2. The J segment lost 5 bases and the V segment lost 1 base, leaving 5 bases of the junction unmatched. Germline V gene lookup returns CDR1 SGHNT and CDR2 YYREEE (reference sequence). The CDR3 is made up of 15 amino acids.